This TCR beta chain came from a study of shared clonotypes between healthy human individuals. Across the study: A donor's plate count was three for CD4 naive and three for CD4 memory; CD8 naive had two and CD8 memory one.

Sequenced by immunoSEQ multiplex PCR; TCRdb stores in-frame clones only, minus some. The sample holds 1,400,000 or so clones, approximately 98.5% seen once. On this clone itself: The antigen is undetermined.

CDR1 is MDHEN and CDR2 is SYDVKM in the germline V gene. Trimming stripped 2 bases from V and 8 bases from J, with 16 bases between. The CDR3 consists of 14 residues. General observations from the study: Rarefaction exposed incomplete sorted-subset sequencing despite large depth. An anticipated effect of sequencing depth on clonotype sharing among donors was recognized.

The sample consisted of naive CD4+ T cells sorted from blood. The subset here: CD45RA+ positively selected. This TCR was recovered from a young man in good health. The chain recombines TRBV28 with TRBJ2-7; possibly TRBD2 for D (6 bases). CDR3 nucleotide sequence: TGTGCCAGCAGTTTAGGAGGGCTAGGAGTAAAGCAGTACTTC. Amino acids: CASSLGGLGVKQYF. Using reference TRBV28 and TRBJ2-7 for the parts outside the CDR3, the full variable domain is DVKVTQSSRYLVKRTGEKVFLECVQDMDHENMFWYRQDPGLGLRLIYFSYDVKMKEKGDIPEGYSVSREKKERFSLILESASTNQTSMYLCASSLGGLGVKQYFGPGTRLTVT.